This record looks at one T cell receptor beta chain sequence and its context. The target antigen is unknown. This entry comes from a study of cytomegalovirus exposure and HLA in healthy donors. Background on the study: A preliminary data release comprised 80 million to 95 million unique TCRs obtained from HLA-typed donors.

Everyone who donated was a healthy bone marrow donor. PCR amplification relied on 60 Vbeta primers (plus 13 Jbeta primers). Per the authors' pipeline: Later work found tens of millions of unique TCR beta chains, with 9.5 million to 11 million shared. Clones were sequenced by immunoSEQ multiplex PCR, and TCRdb holds only the in-frame ones, with some missing. The V and J calls and clone size are taken from that table; D and trimming were inferred from the DNA. This table has roughly 180,000 clones, approximately 80% appearing once. Germline CDR1 is MNHEY and CDR2 is SMNVEV (reference sequence). The V gene lost 4 bases and the J gene lost 2 bases, with 15 bases spanning the gap. The CDR3 has 15 amino acids. Study-wide results and limits: In a later analysis, a missense DCLRE1C variant was linked to TCR beta V- and J-gene trimming.

Sequenced: PBMCs. The TCR comes from a girl aged 10 to 17 in good health and CMV-seropositive. This sequence joins TRBV27 and TRBJ2-7; D gene uncertain. The CDR3 is CASSSTRSAPYEQYF. CDR3 nucleotides: TGTGCCAGCAGTTCCACCCGGAGCGCGCCCTACGAGCAGTACTTC.